These 15 T cell receptor beta chains came from one sample sequenced in a study of beta chain features in type 1 diabetes. Findings of the study overall: The study found moderately but significantly shorter TCRB CDR3s in all four CD4+ subsets of Type 1 diabetes patients.

The whole isolated RNA underwent reverse transcription, so sequencing captured expressed TCRB transcripts. Repertoires were generated with immunoSEQ multiplex PCR, while TCRdb's copy carries only in-frame clones and drops some. Of about 340,000 clones listed, about a tenth were seen once; the top ten hold about 1%. These receptors' targets are unknown. The source material was central memory CD4+ T cells from blood. These receptors all stem from a young man with type 1 diabetes.

This clone was seen more than once but under ten times. A clone one base away is much larger, so this may be a read error. The chain links TRBV7-9 to TRBJ2-3; 10 bases are a match to TRBD2. Germline V gives CDR1 SEHNR, CDR2 FQNEAQ (reference sequence). The CDR3 totals 15 residues. The trim removed 5 bases at V and 1 base at J, leaving 3 bases unmatched. CDR3: CASSGGLAGTDTQYF. The CDR3 DNA sequence: TGTGCCAGCAGCGGAGGACTAGCGGGCACAGATACGCAGTATTTT.

The chain links TRBV7-2 to TRBJ1-1, with 7 bases lining up with TRBD1. The CDR3 spans 15 residues. Trimming removed 5 bases from V and 9 bases from J; junction bases left unmatched: 15. Germline values: CDR1 SGHTA, CDR2 FQGNSA. The CDR3 sequence is CASSLHLQSQGKAFF. CDR3 DNA sequence: TGTGCCAGCAGCCTACACCTGCAATCACAGGGGAAAGCTTTCTTT.

This clone was observed a handful of times. The chain uses TRBV11-2 and TRBJ1-1; 7 nucleotides align to TRBD1. This CDR3 comprises 14 residues. Trimming cost V 3 bases and J 5 bases; bases outside gene matches: 6. CDR1 is SGHAT and CDR2 is FQNNGV in the germline V gene. Here the CDR3 DNA reads TGTGCCAGCAGCTTTGACAGGGAGGGAACTGAAGCTTTCTTT. It yields the protein CASSFDREGTEAFF.

The chain is built from TRBV4-3 and TRBJ1-2; 9 nucleotides align to TRBD1. Germline V gives CDR1 LGHNA, CDR2 YSLEER. The CDR3 has 15 amino acids. Trimming at V came to 1 base and at J to 1 base, leaving 1 base not matched to a gene. In nucleotides, the CDR3 is TGCGCCAGCAGCCAAGGGGACAGGGTTAACTATGGCTACACCTTC. It translates to CASSQGDRVNYGYTF.

This chain links TRBV7-6 with TRBJ2-4; D perhaps matches TRBD2 (5 bases). The CDR3 totals 12 residues. The V gene's germline CDR1 is SGHVS and CDR2 FNYEAQ. Between the trimmed V and J ends, which lost 2 bases and 12 bases, there was a span of 11 bases. CDR3 protein: CASSLTRESQYF. The CDR3 bases are TGTGCCAGCAGCTTAACGAGGGAGAGTCAGTACTTC.

This clone showed up just a few times. The rearrangement uses TRBV20-1 and TRBJ2-7; perhaps D is TRBD1 or TRBD2 (6 bases each). The germline gives CDR1 DFQATT, CDR2 SNEGSKA (reference sequence). Trimming left V 4 bases short and J 8 bases short, with 12 bases between. The CDR3 contains 11 residues. CDR3 amino acids: CSANFRGQQYF. CDR3 in DNA: TGCAGTGCTAACTTCCGGGGGCAGCAGTACTTC.

This clone was detected only a few times. The CDR3 region is CASSIGEQQETQYF. CDR3 nucleotides: TGTGCCAGTAGTATAGGGGAACAGCAAGAGACCCAGTACTTC. The V gene is TRBV19, the J gene TRBJ2-5, with D unresolved. Germline V CDR1 and CDR2: LNHDA, SQIVND (reference sequence). The CDR3 totals 14 residues. With 1 base removed from V and 2 bases from J, the gap between germline ends came to 8 bases.

This clone has only a few counts. The chain links TRBV5-4 to TRBJ2-5, with a weak D call TRBD1 (6 bases). Germline V lookup: CDR1 SGHNT, CDR2 YYREEE (reference sequence). This CDR3 is built from 16 residues. V dropped 4 bases and J dropped 1 base, with 17 bases sitting between them. The CDR3 DNA reads as TGTGCCAGCAGCAGGGACCGGGTAGGGGGCCAAGAGACCCAGTACTTC. This translates into CASSRDRVGGQETQYF.

This clone was seen ten or more times. This sample includes further DNA sequences coding for the same CDR3. The chain employs TRBV28 and TRBJ2-3; no reliable D call. The germline V and J ends were trimmed by 4 bases and 2 bases, with 1 base remaining between them. Per the germline V gene, CDR1 is MDHEN and CDR2 is SYDVKM. This CDR3 spans 11 amino acids. The CDR3, as DNA: TGTGCCAGCAGTTCCACAGATACGCAGTATTTT. Its protein is CASSSTDTQYF.

The sample holds a few counts of this clone. The V and J genes are TRBV9 and TRBJ2-5, with D possibly being TRBD2 (6 bases). V was trimmed by 3 bases and J by 5 bases, leaving 14 bases between them. Germline V gene data show CDR1 as SGDLS and CDR2 as YYNGEE. The CDR3 runs to 14 residues. This CDR3 reads CASSADTSRETQYF. The CDR3 nucleotides are TGTGCCAGCAGCGCAGATACTAGCCGGGAGACCCAGTACTTC.

This clone was counted only a few times. The chain has TRBV28 and TRBJ2-1, with 8 bases fitting TRBD1. Germline V CDR1 and CDR2: MDHEN, SYDVKM. This CDR3 region has 15 residues. J lost 7 bases, V lost 4 bases, and 9 bases had no gene match. For the CDR3, the DNA is TGTGCCAGCAGTTCCCAGGACAGGGAGACGAATGAGCAGTTCTTC. Its protein is CASSSQDRETNEQFF. Variable domain in full (rest from reference TRBV28 and TRBJ2-1): DVKVTQSSRYLVKRTGEKVFLECVQDMDHENMFWYRQDPGLGLRLIYFSYDVKMKEKGDIPEGYSVSREKKERFSLILESASTNQTSMYLCASSSQDRETNEQFFGPGTRLTVL.

This clone was seen at least ten times. The CDR3 DNA follows: TGTGCCAGCAGTGGACTAGGCTACACAGATACGCAGTATTTT. This translates into CASSGLGYTDTQYF. The chain joins TRBV2 to TRBJ2-3, with D perhaps TRBD2 (6 bases). This CDR3 is 14 amino acids long. Germline V gene lookup returns CDR1 SNHLY and CDR2 FYNNEI. V lost 4 bases, J lost 2 bases, and 10 bases lay in between.

The rearrangement joins TRBV18 to TRBJ2-7; D remains unclear. CDR3 length equals 12 residues. The germline V gene encodes CDR1 KGHSH and CDR2 LQKENI. V lost 3 bases and J lost 3, with 6 bases in between. Here the CDR3 reads CASSPDHYEQYF. The CDR3 region has the DNA TGTGCCAGCTCACCGGACCACTACGAGCAGTACTTC.

The genes are TRBV5-6 and TRBJ2-5, with D possibly being TRBD2 (5 bases). The germline V and J ends were trimmed by 1 base and 0 bases, with 16 bases remaining between them. The CDR3 runs 17 residues. Germline V gives CDR1 SGHDT, CDR2 YYEEEE. The CDR3 loop reads CASSLTRRTPYQETQYF. CDR3 nucleotides: TGTGCCAGCAGCTTGACGCGCAGGACTCCGTACCAAGAGACCCAGTACTTC. Combining the CDR3 with reference TRBV5-6 and TRBJ2-5 gives the whole variable domain DAGVTQSPTHLIKTRGQQVTLRCSPKSGHDTVSWYQQALGQGPQFIFQYYEEEERQRGNFPDRFSGHQFPNYSSELNVNALLLGDSALYLCASSLTRRTPYQETQYFGPGTRLLVL.

This clone was picked up a small number of times. The chain combines TRBV29-1 with TRBJ1-1; 11 nucleotides align to TRBD1. This CDR3 has 15 amino acids. CDR1 SQVTM and CDR2 ANQGSEA come from the germline V gene. V gave up 4 bases and J gave up 4 bases; unmatched junction bases: 8. The CDR3 DNA is TGCAGCGTTGCCGGGACAGGGGGAGGAGGCACTGAAGCTTTCTTT. Translation: CSVAGTGGGGTEAFF.